This record covers a single TCR beta chain. Its antigen is not known. Measured with immunoSEQ multiplex PCR; TCRdb has only the in-frame clones, and not every one. In the table there are 80,000 or so clones, about 92% of which are singletons. Second-dose recipients at about 4 or about 12 weeks were treated as one pooled group. These data come from a study of T cell responses to AZD1222 COVID-19 vaccine. The study's findings and limits: Two AZD1222 administrations were followed by greater Spike-specific TCR breadth and depth. Donors were mostly white British, more females; clonal diversity possibly underestimated. Per reports, nearly half of all spike-specific TCRs target regions that are unmutated in variants.

Per the germline V gene, CDR1 is LGHNA and CDR2 is YSLEER. V dropped 4 bases and J dropped 0; count of bases not matched to a gene: 8. CDR3 length: 17 amino acids. V usage is TRBV4-3 and J usage is TRBJ2-7; 11 bases are a match to TRBD2. The sample was peripheral blood, taken 28 days after the second AZD1222 dose. The sequence was collected from an adult who received the AZD1222 COVID-19 vaccine. CDR3 protein: CASSPGLAAKSSYEQYF. The CDR3, as DNA: TGCGCCAGCAGCCCGGGACTAGCGGCAAAGAGCTCCTACGAGCAGTACTTC.